Presented here are 2 T cell receptor beta chains from one specimen sequenced in a study of cytomegalovirus exposure and HLA in healthy donors. PCR used 60 Vbeta primers and 13 Jbeta primers. The data were produced by immunoSEQ multiplex PCR, yet TCRdb's version contains in-frame clones alone and is incomplete. This sample has some 97,000 clones, with under 80% found just once. Sequences were obtained from PBMCs. The receptors derive from a woman younger than 30 in good health and CMV-seropositive.

J is TRBJ2-2 and V is TRBV6-1; D possibly corresponds to TRBD2 (6 bases). From germline, CDR1 is MNHNS and CDR2 SASEGT. V was clipped by 6 bases and J by 5 bases, with 16 bases between them. This CDR3 comprises 15 residues. CDR3 sequence reads: CASRRTGTQTGELFF. CDR3 nucleotides: TGTGCCAGCAGGAGAACCGGGACTCAGACCGGGGAGCTGTTTTTT.

The chain carries TRBV27 and TRBJ2-5; 7 bases agree with TRBD2. The CDR3 has 16 residues. With V trimmed by 5 bases and J by 4 bases, 13 bases remained unmatched. The germline CDR1 and CDR2 sequences are MNHEY and SMNVEV (reference sequence). The CDR3 reads CASSPPRRERGETQYF. The CDR3 DNA follows: TGTGCCAGCAGTCCACCCCGGCGGGAGCGGGGAGAGACCCAGTACTTC.